The 28 T cell receptor beta chains in this list originate from one sample, sequenced in a study of T cell repertoires in cytomegalovirus infection. TCRdb itself ran the reads through MiXCR, one entry per CDR3 protein. The data contain 75,000 to 95,000 distinct CDR3 sequences, approximately 46% of them singletons. These receptors lack a known antigen. Sequences were derived from CD8+ T cells from cultured PBMCs, sampled from culture after CMV antigen stimulation. The receptors here all came from a human donor in good health (CMV status not recorded). Some clones in this sample may be carry-over from other donors' samples.

The gene calls are TRBV7-2 and TRBJ2-7; tentatively, D is TRBD1 (6 bases). This CDR3 contains 13 residues. Trimming removed 7 bases from V and 5 bases from J, with 15 bases in between. Germline values: CDR1 SGHTA, CDR2 FQGNSA. The CDR3 DNA sequence: TGTGCCAGCACTCAGGGGATCTTCCACGAGCAGTACTTC. This sequence encodes CASTQGIFHEQYF.

This clonotype has just a few counts. The chain joins TRBV7-2 to TRBJ1-4; no definite D call. Trimming cost V 2 bases and J 4 bases, with 20 bases left between them. The length of the CDR3 is 18 residues. The germline V gene encodes CDR1 SGHTA and CDR2 FQGNSA. The CDR3 region is CASSLFRANPCLNEKLFF. DNA for the CDR3: TGTGCCAGCAGCTTATTCCGGGCCAATCCTTGTCTTAATGAAAAACTGTTTTTT.

This clonotype was detected only a few times. The chain recombines TRBV12-3 or TRBV12-4 with TRBJ2-3; TRBD1 agrees at 7 bases. The V gene end was trimmed by 8 bases and the J gene end by 0 bases; junction bases not matched to a gene: 8. The CDR3 sequence is 15 residues long. This chain's CDR3 is CASGKGATSTDTQYF. CDR3 DNA sequence: TGTGCCAGCGGAAAGGGGGCTACTAGCACAGATACGCAGTATTTT.

Note on this clonotype: Given the absence of the conserved phenylalanine or tryptophan at the CDR3 end, a read error is likely. The rearrangement links TRBV12-3 or TRBV12-4 to TRBJ2-1; possible D gene TRBD2, 6 bases. The CDR3 covers 16 residues. V lost 2 bases, J lost 4 bases, and 15 bases lay in between. CDR3 DNA: TGTGCCAGCAGTTTAAGGCGGGAACGACCATACAATGAGCAGTTCTTA. This translates into CASSLRRERPYNEQFL.

The CDR3 sequence is CASSAYSGYEQYF. The CDR3 DNA is TGTGCCAGCAGCGCCTACTCGGGTTACGAGCAGTACTTC. The chain joins TRBV11-3 to TRBJ2-7; D gene ambiguous. The length of the CDR3 is 13 residues. Germline loops: CDR1 SGHNT, CDR2 YENEEA. Trimming took 5 bases from V and 4 from J, leaving 12 bases between them.

This clonotype has just a few counts. V usage is TRBV12-3 or TRBV12-4 and J usage is TRBJ2-1; 13 nucleotides agree with TRBD2. V was clipped by 5 bases and J by 6 bases; unmatched bases: 4. The CDR3 totals 15 residues. As DNA, the CDR3 is TGTGCCAGCAGTGTGGGACTAGCGGGACCCAATGAGCAGTTCTTC. Translated, it gives CASSVGLAGPNEQFF.

This clonotype turned up a few times. The V and J genes are TRBV7-9 and TRBJ1-1, with unresolved D. The CDR3 length is 15 residues. Trimming removed 1 base at V and 1 base at J, with 10 bases between. The germline gives CDR1 SEHNR, CDR2 FQNEAQ (reference sequence). The CDR3 coding sequence is TGTGCCAGCAGCTTAGGTCTTGGAGAGAACACTGAAGCTTTCTTT. Protein: CASSLGLGENTEAFF.

This clonotype was counted only a few times. The V call is TRBV7-2, the J call TRBJ2-7, with a possible D match to TRBD1 (5 bases). V was pared by 1 base and J by 5 bases, with 15 bases between. The CDR3 is 15 residues long. Germline values: CDR1 SGHTA, CDR2 FQGNSA. The CDR3 is CASSLVGRVVDEQYF. CDR3 DNA: TGTGCCAGCAGCTTAGTCGGCAGGGTGGTAGACGAGCAGTACTTC.

The chain recombines TRBV7-3 with TRBJ2-7, with 9 bases matching TRBD2. Germline CDR1 SGHTA, CDR2 FQGTGA. The V segment lost 5 bases and the J segment 5 bases; nucleotides outside the gene matches: 10. The CDR3 extends over 15 amino acids. CDR3: CASSLFSGSPHEQYF. The CDR3 DNA follows: TGTGCCAGCAGCCTTTTTAGCGGGAGCCCTCACGAGCAGTACTTC.

The chain is built from TRBV27 and TRBJ2-6, with D perhaps being TRBD1 or TRBD2 (5 bases each). CDR1 is MNHEY, CDR2 SMNVEV, per germline (reference sequence). V was shortened by 3 bases and J by 0 bases, with 15 bases between the two germline ends. CDR3 length: 18 residues. CDR3 DNA: TGTGCCAGCAGTTTGACGGGGCCCCCTTTCTCTGGGGCCAACGTCCTGACTTTC. It encodes CASSLTGPPFSGANVLTF. Drawing the rest from reference TRBV27 and TRBJ2-6, the complete variable domain is EAQVTQNPRYLITVTGKKLTVTCSQNMNHEYMSWYRQDPGLGLRQIYYSMNVEVTDKGDVPEGYKVSRKEKRNFPLILESPSPNQTSLYFCASSLTGPPFSGANVLTFGAGSRLTVL.

This clonotype has a handful of counts. V gene TRBV7-2 combines with J gene TRBJ1-6, with no clear D. The V and J ends lost 7 bases and 7 bases respectively, with 17 bases between them. CDR3 length equals 15 residues. From germline, CDR1 is SGHTA and CDR2 FQGNSA. DNA for the CDR3: TGTGCCAGCAACCATTCCGGGCAGGCCAATTCACCCCTCCACTTT. Residues: CASNHSGQANSPLHF.

This clonotype was seen a handful of times. The chain links TRBV7-2 to TRBJ2-1; 7 nucleotides line up with TRBD1. The CDR3 contains 15 residues. Germline lookup yields CDR1 SGHTA and CDR2 FQGNSA. V shed 8 bases and J 0 bases; nucleotides not matched to a gene: 7. This CDR3 reads CASYRGDSSYNEQFF. For the CDR3, the DNA is TGTGCCAGCTACCGAGGGGACAGCTCCTACAATGAGCAGTTCTTC.

This rearrangement joins TRBV19 to TRBJ1-1; D may be TRBD1 (5 bases). CDR1 and CDR2 from the germline V gene are LNHDA and SQIVND (reference sequence). CDR3 size: 17 residues. Between the trimmed V and J ends, which lost 3 bases and 0 bases, there was a span of 17 bases. CDR3 DNA: TGTGCCAGTAGTATTGAGGGGACGGCAAACATGAACACTGAAGCTTTCTTT. Translated, it gives CASSIEGTANMNTEAFF.

The rearrangement links TRBV7-9 to TRBJ2-3, with 16 bases identical to TRBD2. The V gene's germline CDR1 is SEHNR and CDR2 FQNEAQ (reference sequence). The V gene end was trimmed by 7 bases and the J gene end by 2 bases; junction bases not matched to a gene: 9. The CDR3 runs to 18 residues. The CDR3 DNA follows: TGTGCCAGCACTGCGGGACTAGCGGGAGGGCCGTACACAGATACGCAGTATTTT. Protein product: CASTAGLAGGPYTDTQYF. The full variable domain, in which reference TRBV7-9 and TRBJ2-3 provide the parts outside the CDR3, is DTGVSQNPRHKITKRGQNVTFRCDPISEHNRLYWYRQTLGQGPEFLTYFQNEAQLEKSRLLSDRFSAERPKGSFSTLEIQRTEQGDSAMYLCASTAGLAGGPYTDTQYFGPGTRLTVL.

V and J are TRBV9 and TRBJ2-7; 7 bases are a match to TRBD1. Germline assignment: CDR1 SGDLS and CDR2 YYNGEE. This CDR3 is 16 amino acids long. The junction had 11 bases not matched to a gene; V was cut back by 3 bases and J by 2 bases. The CDR3 DNA reads as TGTGCCAGCAGCGAGGACGACAGGGTGGGGACCTACGAGCAGTACTTC. Translation gives CASSEDDRVGTYEQYF.

This clonotype was counted a few times. The chain is built from TRBV7-6 and TRBJ2-7, with TRBD1 identical over 10 bases. V dropped 3 bases and J dropped 3; count of bases not matched to a gene: 8. CDR3 size: 16 residues. In germline, CDR1 is SGHVS, CDR2 FNYEAQ. The CDR3 is CASSLEGQGEDYEQYF. DNA of the CDR3: TGTGCCAGCAGCTTGGAAGGACAGGGGGAGGACTACGAGCAGTACTTC. Combining the CDR3 with reference TRBV7-6 and TRBJ2-7 gives the whole variable domain GAGVSQSPRYKVTKRGQDVALRCDPISGHVSLYWYRQALGQGPEFLTYFNYEAQQDKSGLPNDRFSAERPEGSISTLTIQRTEQRDSAMYRCASSLEGQGEDYEQYFGPGTRLTVT.

This clonotype was counted only a few times. The V call is TRBV7-3, the J call TRBJ2-3, with D perhaps given as TRBD1 or TRBD2 (5 bases each). This CDR3 region has 15 residues. V was pared by 5 bases and J by 0 bases, with 12 bases between. Germline V lookup: CDR1 SGHTA, CDR2 FQGTGA. CDR3 loop: CASSRGVGSTDTQYF. CDR3 coding DNA: TGTGCCAGCAGCCGAGGGGTAGGGAGCACAGATACGCAGTATTTT.

The V call is TRBV7-6, the J call TRBJ1-1, with 9 nucleotides matching TRBD1. With 4 bases clipped from V and 0 bases from J, the junction kept 3 bases outside the gene matches. CDR3 length equals 15 residues. CDR1 and CDR2 (germline): SGHVS, FNYEAQ. The CDR3 nucleotides are TGTGCCAGCAGCTCGGGACAGGGCCTGAACACTGAAGCTTTCTTT. Its translation is CASSSGQGLNTEAFF.

At least ten counts were recorded for this clonotype. The V call is TRBV7-2, the J call TRBJ1-1; 8 nucleotides agree with TRBD1. The V segment lost 3 bases and the J segment 2 bases; nucleotides outside the gene matches: 5. The CDR3 is made up of 15 amino acids. CDR1 is SGHTA, CDR2 FQGNSA, per germline. CDR3 nucleotide sequence: TGTGCCAGCAGCTTCCGACAGGGGCCTAACACTGAAGCTTTCTTT. The encoded protein is CASSFRQGPNTEAFF.

This clonotype was seen a handful of times. V usage is TRBV12-3 or TRBV12-4 and J usage is TRBJ1-1, with D perhaps matching TRBD1 (6 bases). The CDR3 contains 11 residues. The V gene lost 3 bases and the J gene lost 8 bases, with 7 bases spanning the gap. The CDR3 protein is CASSFGGEAFF. In nucleotides, the CDR3 is TGTGCCAGCAGTTTCGGGGGCGAAGCTTTCTTT.

CDR3 sequence (DNA): TGTGCCAGCAGCTTAGCGGGGGGAGGGGGCGAGCAGTACTTC. This encodes CASSLAGGGGEQYF. The chain is built from TRBV7-6 and TRBJ2-7, with D perhaps matching TRBD2 (7 bases). The V gene's germline CDR1 is SGHVS and CDR2 FNYEAQ. The V gene lost 0 bases and the J gene lost 6 bases, with 12 bases spanning the gap. The CDR3 has 14 amino acids.

The rearrangement links TRBV19 to TRBJ2-2; TRBD1 is a possible D gene (6 bases). The germline V gene has CDR1 LNHDA and CDR2 SQIVND (reference sequence). The CDR3 runs 15 residues. Trimming took 6 bases from V and 6 from J, leaving 17 bases between them. The CDR3 reads CASSWVGASAGELFF. CDR3 sequence (DNA): TGTGCCAGTAGCTGGGTGGGGGCCTCGGCCGGGGAGCTGTTTTTT.

V is TRBV12-3 or TRBV12-4 and J is TRBJ1-4; tentative D call: TRBD1 (5 bases). V lost 9 bases and J 8 bases, leaving 13 bases between the germline ends. This CDR3 spans 12 amino acids. CDR3 in amino acids: CASRGSGEKLFF. CDR3 DNA sequence: TGTGCCAGTCGGGGCTCGGGAGAAAAACTGTTTTTT.

The genes are TRBV5-6 and TRBJ1-2; D call uncertain. From germline, CDR1 is SGHDT and CDR2 YYEEEE. V lost 4 bases and J 11 bases, leaving 18 bases between the germline ends. The CDR3 has 13 amino acids. The CDR3, as DNA: TGTGCCAGCAGCGTGGGCCCCGCTGCGAGGTACACCTTC. It yields the protein CASSVGPAARYTF.

Many counts were recorded for this clonotype. This sequence joins TRBV5-8 and TRBJ1-5, with unresolved D. The CDR3 totals 17 residues. The germline gives CDR1 SGHTS, CDR2 YDEGEE. V was cut by 4 bases and J by 2 bases, with 19 bases left in between. CDR3 sequence: CASSQDLRTVGNQPQHF. In nucleotides, the CDR3 is TGTGCCAGCAGCCAAGACCTCAGGACGGTAGGCAATCAGCCCCAGCATTTT.

V is TRBV6-2 or TRBV6-3 and J is TRBJ1-4; D remains ambiguous. Trimming shortened V by 7 bases and J by 5 bases, and 20 bases separated the two germline ends. CDR1 and CDR2 (germline): MNHEY, SVGEGT. The CDR3 consists of 16 residues. The CDR3 DNA reads TGTGCCAGCACGAGGACCCTATTAGGCGGAAATGAAAAACTGTTTTTT. Translated, it gives CASTRTLLGGNEKLFF.

This clonotype occurred once. V and J are TRBV2 and TRBJ2-1; weak D call: TRBD1 (6 bases). V lost 9 bases and J 4 bases, leaving 16 bases between the germline ends. The germline gives CDR1 SNHLY, CDR2 FYNNEI. The CDR3 has 14 amino acids. The CDR3 DNA is TGTGCCAGTTTTCCTGCCAGGGGTTACAATGAGCAGTTCTTC. Its translation: CASFPARGYNEQFF. The full variable domain, with the rest looked up from reference TRBV2 and TRBJ2-1, is EPEVTQTPSHQVTQMGQEVILRCVPISNHLYFYWYRQILGQKVEFLVSFYNNEISEKSEIFDDQFSVERPDGSNFTLKIRSTKLEDSAMYFCASFPARGYNEQFFGPGTRLTVL.

V gene TRBV7-3 combines with J gene TRBJ2-1; 10 bases fit TRBD2. CDR3 length: 14 amino acids. The junction had 2 bases not matched to a gene; V was cut back by 5 bases and J by 4 bases. Looked up from germline, CDR1 is SGHTA and CDR2 is FQGTGA. The CDR3 DNA follows: TGTGCCAGCAGCCCTAGCGGGGGTTACAATGAGCAGTTCTTC. Its translation is CASSPSGGYNEQFF. Together with reference TRBV7-3 and TRBJ2-1, the CDR3 gives the full variable domain: GAGVSQTPSNKVTEKGKYVELRCDPISGHTALYWYRQSLGQGPEFLIYFQGTGAADDSGLPNDRFFAVRPEGSVSTLKIQRTERGDSAVYLCASSPSGGYNEQFFGPGTRLTVL.